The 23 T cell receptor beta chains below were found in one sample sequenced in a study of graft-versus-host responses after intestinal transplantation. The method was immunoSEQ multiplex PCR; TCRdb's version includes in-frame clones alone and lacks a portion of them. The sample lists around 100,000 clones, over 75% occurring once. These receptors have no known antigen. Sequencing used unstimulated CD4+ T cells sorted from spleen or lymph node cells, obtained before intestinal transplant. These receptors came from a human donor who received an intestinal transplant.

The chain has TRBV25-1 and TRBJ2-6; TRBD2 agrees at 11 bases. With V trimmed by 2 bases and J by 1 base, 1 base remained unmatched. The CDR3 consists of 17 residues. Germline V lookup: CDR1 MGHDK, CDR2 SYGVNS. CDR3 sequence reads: CASSETSGSSGANVLTF. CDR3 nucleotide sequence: TGTGCCAGCAGTGAAACTAGCGGGAGTTCTGGGGCCAACGTCCTGACTTTC.

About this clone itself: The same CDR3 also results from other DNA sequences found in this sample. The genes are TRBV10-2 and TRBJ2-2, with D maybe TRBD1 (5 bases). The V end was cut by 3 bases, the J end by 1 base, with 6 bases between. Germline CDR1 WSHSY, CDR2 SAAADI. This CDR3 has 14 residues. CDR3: CASSDQGNTGELFF. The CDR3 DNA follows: TGCGCCAGCAGTGATCAGGGGAACACCGGGGAGCTGTTTTTT.

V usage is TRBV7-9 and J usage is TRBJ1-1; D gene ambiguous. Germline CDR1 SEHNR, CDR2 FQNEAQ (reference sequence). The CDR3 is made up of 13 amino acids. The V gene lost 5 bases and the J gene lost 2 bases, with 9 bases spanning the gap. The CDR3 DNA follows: TGTGCCAGCAGCCCCGGGCCTAACACTGAAGCTTTCTTT. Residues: CASSPGPNTEAFF.

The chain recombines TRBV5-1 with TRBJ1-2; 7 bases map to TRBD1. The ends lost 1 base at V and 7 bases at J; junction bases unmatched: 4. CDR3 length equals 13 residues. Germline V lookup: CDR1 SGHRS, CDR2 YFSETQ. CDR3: CASSLTGDVGYTF. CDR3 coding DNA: TGCGCCAGCAGCTTGACAGGGGATGTTGGCTACACCTTC. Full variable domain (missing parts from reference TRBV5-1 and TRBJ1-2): KAGVTQTPRYLIKTRGQQVTLSCSPISGHRSVSWYQQTPGQGLQFLFEYFSETQRNKGNFPGRFSGRQFSNSRSEMNVSTLELGDSALYLCASSLTGDVGYTFGSGTRLTVV.

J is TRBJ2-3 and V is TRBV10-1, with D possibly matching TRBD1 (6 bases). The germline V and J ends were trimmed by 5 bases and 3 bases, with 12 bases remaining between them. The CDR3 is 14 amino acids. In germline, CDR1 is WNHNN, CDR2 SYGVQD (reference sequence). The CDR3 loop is CASSQWTETDTQYF. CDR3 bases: TGCGCCAGCAGTCAATGGACAGAAACAGATACGCAGTATTTT.

The CDR3 loop is CASIRYTNTGELFF. The CDR3, as DNA: TGTGCCAGCATAAGATACACGAACACCGGGGAGCTGTTTTTT. The chain uses TRBV7-6 and TRBJ2-2; D unclear. The germline CDR1 and CDR2 sequences are SGHVS and FNYEAQ. CDR3 length: 14 residues. V dropped 7 bases and J dropped 0 bases, with 9 bases sitting between them.

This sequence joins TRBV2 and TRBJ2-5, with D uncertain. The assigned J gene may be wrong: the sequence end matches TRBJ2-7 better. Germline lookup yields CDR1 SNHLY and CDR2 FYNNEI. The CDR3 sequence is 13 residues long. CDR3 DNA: TGTGCCAGCACCACCTCCCCCTACTACGAGCAGTACTTC. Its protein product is CASTTSPYYEQYF.

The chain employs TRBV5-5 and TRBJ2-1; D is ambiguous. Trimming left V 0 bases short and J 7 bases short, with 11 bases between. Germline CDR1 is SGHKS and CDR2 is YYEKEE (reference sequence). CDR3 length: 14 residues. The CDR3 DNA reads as TGTGCCAGCAGCTTGGGACACCGTACAAATGAGCAGTTCTTC. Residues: CASSLGHRTNEQFF.

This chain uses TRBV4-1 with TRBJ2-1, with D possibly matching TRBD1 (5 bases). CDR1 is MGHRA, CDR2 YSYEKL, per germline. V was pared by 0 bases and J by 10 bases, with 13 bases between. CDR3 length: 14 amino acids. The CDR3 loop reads CASSQDLKGREQFF. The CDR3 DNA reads TGCGCCAGCAGCCAAGATCTTAAGGGGCGCGAGCAGTTCTTC.

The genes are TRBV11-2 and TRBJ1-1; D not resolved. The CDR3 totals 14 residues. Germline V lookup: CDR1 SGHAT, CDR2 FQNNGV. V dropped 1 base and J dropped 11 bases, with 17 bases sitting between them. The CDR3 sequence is CASSLGPTLSRAFF. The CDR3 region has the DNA TGTGCCAGCAGCTTAGGGCCTACCCTATCCAGGGCTTTCTTT.

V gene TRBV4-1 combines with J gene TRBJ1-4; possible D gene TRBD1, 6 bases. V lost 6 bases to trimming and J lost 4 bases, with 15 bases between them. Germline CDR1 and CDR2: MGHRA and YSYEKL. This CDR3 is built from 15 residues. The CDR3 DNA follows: TGCGCCAGCAGGCCATGGAGGGGGTTTAATGAAAAACTGTTTTTT. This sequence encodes CASRPWRGFNEKLFF.

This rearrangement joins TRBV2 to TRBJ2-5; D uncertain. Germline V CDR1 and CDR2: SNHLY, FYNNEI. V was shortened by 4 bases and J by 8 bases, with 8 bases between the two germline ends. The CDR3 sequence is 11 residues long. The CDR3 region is CASSGSVTQYF. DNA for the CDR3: TGTGCCAGCAGTGGCTCGGTAACCCAGTACTTC. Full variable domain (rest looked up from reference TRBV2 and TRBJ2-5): EPEVTQTPSHQVTQMGQEVILRCVPISNHLYFYWYRQILGQKVEFLVSFYNNEISEKSEIFDDQFSVERPDGSNFTLKIRSTKLEDSAMYFCASSGSVTQYFGPGTRLLVL.

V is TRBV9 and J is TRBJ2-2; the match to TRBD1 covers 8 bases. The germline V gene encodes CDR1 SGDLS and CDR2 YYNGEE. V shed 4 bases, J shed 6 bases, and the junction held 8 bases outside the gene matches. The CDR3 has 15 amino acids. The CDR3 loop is CASSTRDRRAGELFF. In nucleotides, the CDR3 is TGTGCCAGCAGCACCCGGGACAGGCGGGCCGGGGAGCTGTTTTTT. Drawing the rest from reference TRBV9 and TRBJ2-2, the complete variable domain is DSGVTQTPKHLITATGQRVTLRCSPRSGDLSVYWYQQSLDQGLQFLIQYYNGEERAKGNILERFSAQQFPDLHSELNLSSLELGDSALYFCASSTRDRRAGELFFGEGSRLTVL.

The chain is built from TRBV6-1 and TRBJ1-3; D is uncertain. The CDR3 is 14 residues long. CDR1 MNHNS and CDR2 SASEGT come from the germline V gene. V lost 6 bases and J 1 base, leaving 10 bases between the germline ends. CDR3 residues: CASSLGESGNTIYF. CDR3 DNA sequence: TGTGCCAGCAGCCTCGGAGAATCTGGAAACACCATATATTTT.

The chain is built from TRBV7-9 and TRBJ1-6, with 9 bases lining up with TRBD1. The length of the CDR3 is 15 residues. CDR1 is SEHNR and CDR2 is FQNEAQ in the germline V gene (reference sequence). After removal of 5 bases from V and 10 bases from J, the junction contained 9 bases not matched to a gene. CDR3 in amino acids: CASSPGDRAESPLHF. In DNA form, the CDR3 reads TGTGCCAGCAGCCCCGGGGACAGGGCGGAATCACCCCTCCACTTT. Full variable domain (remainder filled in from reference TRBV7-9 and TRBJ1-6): DTGVSQNPRHKITKRGQNVTFRCDPISEHNRLYWYRQTLGQGPEFLTYFQNEAQLEKSRLLSDRFSAERPKGSFSTLEIQRTEQGDSAMYLCASSPGDRAESPLHFGNGTRLTVT.

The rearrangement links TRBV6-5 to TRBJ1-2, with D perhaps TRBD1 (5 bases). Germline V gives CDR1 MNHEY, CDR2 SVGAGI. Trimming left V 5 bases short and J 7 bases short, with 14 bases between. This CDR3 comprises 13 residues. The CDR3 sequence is CASSSPGMGGYTF. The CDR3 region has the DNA TGTGCCAGCAGTAGCCCAGGGATGGGTGGCTACACCTTC.

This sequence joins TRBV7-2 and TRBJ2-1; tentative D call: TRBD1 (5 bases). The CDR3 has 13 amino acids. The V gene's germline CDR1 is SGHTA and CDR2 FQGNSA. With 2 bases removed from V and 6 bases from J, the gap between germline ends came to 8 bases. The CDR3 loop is CASSLYGANEQFF. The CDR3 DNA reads TGTGCCAGCAGCTTATATGGGGCCAATGAGCAGTTCTTC.

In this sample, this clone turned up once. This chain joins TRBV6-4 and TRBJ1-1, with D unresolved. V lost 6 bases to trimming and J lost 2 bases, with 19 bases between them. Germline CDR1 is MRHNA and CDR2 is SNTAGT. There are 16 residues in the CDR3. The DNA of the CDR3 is TGTGCCAGCAGCCTACGACCAGGCTCAGATAACACTGAAGCTTTCTTT. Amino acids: CASSLRPGSDNTEAFF.

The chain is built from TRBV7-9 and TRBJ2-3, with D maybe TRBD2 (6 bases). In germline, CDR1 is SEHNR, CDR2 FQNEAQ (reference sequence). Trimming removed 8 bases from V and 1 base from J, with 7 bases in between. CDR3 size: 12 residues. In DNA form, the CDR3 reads TGTGCCAGCGGAGGGGGCACAGATACGCAGTATTTT. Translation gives CASGGGTDTQYF.

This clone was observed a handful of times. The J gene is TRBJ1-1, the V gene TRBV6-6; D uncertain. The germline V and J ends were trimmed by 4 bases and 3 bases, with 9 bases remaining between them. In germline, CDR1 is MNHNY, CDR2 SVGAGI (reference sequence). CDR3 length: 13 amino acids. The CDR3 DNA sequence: TGTGCCAGCAGTTTATCGTGGGACACTGAAGCTTTCTTT. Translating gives CASSLSWDTEAFF.

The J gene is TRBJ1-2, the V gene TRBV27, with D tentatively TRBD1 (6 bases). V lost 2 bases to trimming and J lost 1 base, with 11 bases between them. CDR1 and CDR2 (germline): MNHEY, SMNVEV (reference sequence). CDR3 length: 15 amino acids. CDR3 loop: CASSLQGSGNYGYTF. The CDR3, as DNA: TGTGCCAGCAGTTTACAGGGGAGCGGTAACTATGGCTACACCTTC.

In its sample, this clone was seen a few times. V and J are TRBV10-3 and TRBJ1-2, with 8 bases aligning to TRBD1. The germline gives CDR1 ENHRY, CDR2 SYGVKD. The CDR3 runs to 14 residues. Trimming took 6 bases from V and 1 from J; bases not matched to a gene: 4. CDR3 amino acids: CAISRQGFNYGYTF. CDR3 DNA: TGTGCCATCAGCAGACAGGGGTTTAACTATGGCTACACCTTC.

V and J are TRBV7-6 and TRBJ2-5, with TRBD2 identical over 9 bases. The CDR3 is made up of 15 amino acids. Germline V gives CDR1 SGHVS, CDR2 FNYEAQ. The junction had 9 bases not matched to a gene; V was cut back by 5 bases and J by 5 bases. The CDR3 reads CASSAAGSGSETQYF. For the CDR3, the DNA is TGTGCCAGCAGCGCCGCGGGTAGCGGGAGCGAGACCCAGTACTTC.